The table lists the clone carrying this T cell receptor beta chain with many counts. Its antigen is unidentified. The sample belongs to a study of T cells in Graves' hyperthyroidism and ophthalmopathy. Across the study: The initial diagnosis was the point when peripheral blood was collected, ahead of any treatment.

Patients were excluded because of uncontrolled infection, other autoimmune disease, pregnancy or lactation. General observations from the study: Ophthalmopathy was told apart from stable hyperthyroidism by a 13 V-J model.

The CDR3 runs 15 residues. Germline loops: CDR1 DFQATT, CDR2 SNEGSKA (reference sequence). The ends lost 3 bases at V and 2 bases at J; junction bases unmatched: 6. RNA transcripts yielded amplified TCR beta CDR3 regions. The primer set for the first-round RT-PCR of the TCR CDR3 was HTBI. TCRdb analysed the multiplex PCR reads with MiXCR anew, one entry per CDR3 protein. The data hold hundreds of thousands of distinct CDR3 sequences, with less than 20% observed a single time. The rearrangement uses TRBV20-1 and TRBJ2-2; 7 bases map to TRBD2. This clonotype was obtained from a woman in her late teens or twenties with Graves' hyperthyroidism that later progressed to Graves' ophthalmopathy. The sequencing sample was made of blood. This CDR3 is CSARLRGRNTGELFF. In DNA, the CDR3 is TGCAGTGCTAGGCTACGCGGGAGAAACACCGGGGAGCTGTTTTTT.